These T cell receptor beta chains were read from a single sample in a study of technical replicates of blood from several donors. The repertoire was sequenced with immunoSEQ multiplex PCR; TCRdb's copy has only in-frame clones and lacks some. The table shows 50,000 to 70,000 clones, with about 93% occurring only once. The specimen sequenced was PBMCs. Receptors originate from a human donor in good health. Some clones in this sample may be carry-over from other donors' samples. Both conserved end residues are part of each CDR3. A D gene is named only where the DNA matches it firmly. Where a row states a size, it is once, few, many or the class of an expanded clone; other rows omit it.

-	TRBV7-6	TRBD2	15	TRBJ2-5	TGTGCCAGCAGCTTAGAAGCGGGGGGGAGAGAGACCCAGTACTTC	CASSLEAGGRETQYF
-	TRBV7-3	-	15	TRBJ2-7	TGTGCCAGCAACTCCCAAAAAGTGATGGCCTACGAGCAGTACTTC	CASNSQKVMAYEQYF
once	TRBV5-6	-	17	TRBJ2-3	TGTGCCAGCAGCTTAAATATCGGCGGGATCAGGCCAGATACGCAGTATTTT	CASSLNIGGIRPDTQYF
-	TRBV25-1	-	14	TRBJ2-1	TGTGCCAGCAGTGACCGAGGGGACATGGATGAGCAGTTCTTC	CASSDRGDMDEQFF
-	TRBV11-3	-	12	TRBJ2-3	TGTGCCAGCTCAGGGCGCGCAGATACGCAGTATTTT	CASSGRADTQYF
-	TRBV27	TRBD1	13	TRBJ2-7	TGTGCCAGCAGATTGACAGGGGTGGGCGAGCAGTACTTC	CASRLTGVGEQYF
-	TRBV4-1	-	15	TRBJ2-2	TGCGCCAGCAGCCGGGCGACCCCGAACACCGGGGAGCTGTTTTTT	CASSRATPNTGELFF
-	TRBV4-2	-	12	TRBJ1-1	TGTGCCAGCAGCCAACGGGGGACTGAAGCTTTCTTT	CASSQRGTEAFF
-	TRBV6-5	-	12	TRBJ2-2	TGTGCCAGCACCGGGGGCACCGGGGAGCTGTTTTTT	CASTGGTGELFF
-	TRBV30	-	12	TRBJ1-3	TGTGCCTGGAGTGTACTAGGAAACACCATATATTTT	CAWSVLGNTIYF
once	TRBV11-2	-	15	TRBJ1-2	TGTGCCAGCAGCCCCCGGGTCGCGGGGGCAGGGGGCTACACCTTC	CASSPRVAGAGGYTF
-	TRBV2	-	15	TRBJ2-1	TGTGCCAGCAGTGATGCAGGAGGGAACTACAATGAGCAGTTCTTC	CASSDAGGNYNEQFF
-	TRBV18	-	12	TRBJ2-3	TGTGCTGCCGGAGGCTCAAGAGATACGCAGTATTTT	CAAGGSRDTQYF
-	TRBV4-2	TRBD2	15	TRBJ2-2	TGTGCCAGCAGCCAAGATGGGGGGGACACCGGGGAGCTGTTTTTT	CASSQDGGDTGELFF
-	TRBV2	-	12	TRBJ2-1	TGTGCCAGCAGAGGGACATACAATGAGCAGTTCTTC	CASRGTYNEQFF
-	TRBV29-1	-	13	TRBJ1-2	TGCAGCGTGCATACAGGGATAGCTGCTGGCTACACCTTC	CSVHTGIAAGYTF
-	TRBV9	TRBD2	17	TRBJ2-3	TGTGCCAGCAGCGAGGGCCTAGCGGGGCTGCGCGCAGATACGCAGTATTTT	CASSEGLAGLRADTQYF
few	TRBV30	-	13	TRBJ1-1	TGTGCCTGGAGTAGACAGACTAGGGCTGAAGCTTTCTTT	CAWSRQTRAEAFF
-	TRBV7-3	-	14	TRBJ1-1	TGTGCCAGCAGCTCCCCGGGGTCGGGCACTGAAGCTTTCTTT	CASSSPGSGTEAFF
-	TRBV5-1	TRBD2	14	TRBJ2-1	TGCGCCAGCAGCTTGGAACTAGCGGGGGGTGAGCAGTTCTTC	CASSLELAGGEQFF
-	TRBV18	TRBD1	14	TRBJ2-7	TGTGCCAGCTCGCAAACAGGGGCACCCTACGAGCAGTACTTC	CASSQTGAPYEQYF
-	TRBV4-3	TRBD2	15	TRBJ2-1	TGCGCCAGCAGCCAAGGGTCTAGCGGGGCCGATGAGCAGTTCTTC	CASSQGSSGADEQFF
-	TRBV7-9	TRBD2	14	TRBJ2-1	TGTGCCAGCATGCGAAGCGGGGGGCACAATGAGCAGTTCTTC	CASMRSGGHNEQFF
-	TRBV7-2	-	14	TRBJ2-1	TGTGCCAGCAGCCAGGATGGTCCGGTCAATGAGCAGTTCTTC	CASSQDGPVNEQFF
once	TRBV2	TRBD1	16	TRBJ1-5	TGTGCCAGCAGTGACAGCACAGGGGGAGGCAATCAGCCCCAGCATTTT	CASSDSTGGGNQPQHF
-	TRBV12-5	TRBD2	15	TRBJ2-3	TGTGCTAGTGGTTTGGGACTAGCGGCCACAGATACGCAGTATTTT	CASGLGLAATDTQYF
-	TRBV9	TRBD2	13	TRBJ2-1	TGTGCCAGCAGCCGGGAGGCGTGGAATGAGCAGTTCTTC	CASSREAWNEQFF
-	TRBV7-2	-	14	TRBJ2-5	TGTGCCAGCAGCCGCATAGCGGCCCAAGAGACCCAGTACTTC	CASSRIAAQETQYF
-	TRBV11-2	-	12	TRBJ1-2	TGTGCCAGCAGCTTAGGAGGGAGAGGCTACACCTTC	CASSLGGRGYTF
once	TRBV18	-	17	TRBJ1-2	TGTGCCAGCTCACCAGTCCAGGGGCGAACCATTAACTATGGCTACACCTTC	CASSPVQGRTINYGYTF
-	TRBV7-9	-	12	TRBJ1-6	TGTGCCAGCAGCCCTATGTGGTCACCCCTCCACTTT	CASSPMWSPLHF
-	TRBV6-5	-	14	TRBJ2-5	TGTGCCAGCAGTACCCCGACTAGTACGGAGACCCAGTACTTC	CASSTPTSTETQYF
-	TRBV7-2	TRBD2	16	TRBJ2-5	TGTGCCAGCAGCATCCCTAGCGGGGGGACCCCAGGGACCCAGTACTTC	CASSIPSGGTPGTQYF
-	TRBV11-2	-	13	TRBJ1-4	TGTGCCAGCAGATCCTATTTAGATGAAAAACTGTTTTTT	CASRSYLDEKLFF
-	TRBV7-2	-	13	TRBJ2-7	TGTGCCAGCAGCTTAGTCACAGGGTACGAGCAGTACTTC	CASSLVTGYEQYF
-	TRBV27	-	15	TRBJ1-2	TGTGCCAGCAGCCACAAACAGGGAGCTAACTATGGCTACACCTTC	CASSHKQGANYGYTF
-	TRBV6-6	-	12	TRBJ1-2	TGTGCCAGCGGGTCGGGAGGGGGTGGCTACACCTTC	CASGSGGGGYTF
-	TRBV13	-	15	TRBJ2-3	TGTGCCAGCAGCTCGCTGGGGGGAGCGACAGATACGCAGTATTTT	CASSSLGGATDTQYF
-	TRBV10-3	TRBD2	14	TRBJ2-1	TGTGCCATTGGGCAGCGGGAGGGCCTAGGTGAGCAGTTCTTC	CAIGQREGLGEQFF
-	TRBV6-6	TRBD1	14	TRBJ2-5	TGTGCCAGCAGACATGGACAGGGGTCGGAGACCCAGTACTTC	CASRHGQGSETQYF
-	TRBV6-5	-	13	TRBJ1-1	TGTGCCAGCCAGGACAGCTTTATCCCTGAAGCTTTCTTT	CASQDSFIPEAFF
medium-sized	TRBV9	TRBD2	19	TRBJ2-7	TGTGCCAGCAGCGCCGGGGGACTAGCGGGAGTCCCTCGGTCCTACGAGCAGTACTTC	CASSAGGLAGVPRSYEQYF
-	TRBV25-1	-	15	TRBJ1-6	TGTGCCAGCCGTCCTATAAGCTCCTATAATTCACCCCTCCACTTT	CASRPISSYNSPLHF
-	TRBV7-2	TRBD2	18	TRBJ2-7	TGTGCCAGCAGCTTAGACCTAGCGGGGGGGCCTAGTTCCTCCGAGCAGTACTTC	CASSLDLAGGPSSSEQYF
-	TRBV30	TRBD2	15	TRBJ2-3	TGTGCCGGAAGCGGGACTAGCGGTTTTAAAGATACGCAGTATTTT	CAGSGTSGFKDTQYF
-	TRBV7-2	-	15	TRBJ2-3	TGTGCCAGCAGCCCAACGTACTACCGCACAGATACGCAGTATTTT	CASSPTYYRTDTQYF
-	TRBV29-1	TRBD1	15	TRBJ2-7	TGCAGCGTTGAAAGCCCAGACAGGGAATCCTACGAGCAGTACTTC	CSVESPDRESYEQYF
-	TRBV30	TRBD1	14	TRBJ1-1	TGTGCCTGGAGCCCGGGACAGGGGTACGAGACAGCTTTCTTT	CAWSPGQGYETAFF
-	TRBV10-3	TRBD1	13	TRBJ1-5	TGTGCCATCAGGGGGGACAGGAATCAGCCCCAGCATTTT	CAIRGDRNQPQHF
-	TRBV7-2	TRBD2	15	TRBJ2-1	TGTGCCAGCAGCCAAAGCGGGGGGGCCTTAGGGGGCCAGTTCTTC	CASSQSGGALGGQFF
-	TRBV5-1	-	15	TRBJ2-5	TGCGCCAGCAGCCCGGGACATGACCGAGCCGAGACCCAGTACTTC	CASSPGHDRAETQYF
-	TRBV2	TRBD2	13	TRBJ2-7	TGTGCCAGCACTACTAGCGGGACCTACGAGCAGTACTTC	CASTTSGTYEQYF
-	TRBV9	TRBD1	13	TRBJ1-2	TGTGCCAGCAGCGAACAGGGGGCAGGTGGCTACACCTTC	CASSEQGAGGYTF
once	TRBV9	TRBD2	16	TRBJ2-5	TGTGCCAGCAGCCTCCTCCCCCGGGGGGGTAGGGAGACCCAGTACTTC	CASSLLPRGGRETQYF
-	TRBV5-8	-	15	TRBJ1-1	TGTGCCAGCAGCCCAGGGTTAAAGCCGAACACTGAAGCTTTCTTT	CASSPGLKPNTEAFF
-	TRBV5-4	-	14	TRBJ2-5	TGTGCCAGCAGCTCTTCAGTGGTCCCGGAGACCCAGTACTTC	CASSSSVVPETQYF
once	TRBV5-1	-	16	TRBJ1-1	TGCGCCAGCAGCTTGGTGGGGGGGGCGGCGAACACTGAAGCTTTCTTT	CASSLVGGAANTEAFF
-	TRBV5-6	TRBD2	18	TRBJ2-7	TGTGCCAGCAGCTCGCTGGATATTTATAGCGGGCAATCCTACGAGCAGTACTTC	CASSSLDIYSGQSYEQYF
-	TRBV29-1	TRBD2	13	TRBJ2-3	TGCAGCGCAAGACTAGCGGTCACAGATACGCAGTATTTT	CSARLAVTDTQYF